The present entry profiles one TCR beta chain with its context. The entry originates in a study of blood T cell repertoires in COVID-19. Study-wide background: Material from acute and convalescent COVID-19 was sourced from the United States, Italy and Spain. PBMCs, B-cell-depleted T cells, or T cells were the source of the cDNA or gDNA that made up the material.

This CDR3 spans 18 amino acids. Germline trimming cut 2 bases from V and 0 bases from J; bases unmatched to any gene: 8. Germline V CDR1 and CDR2: SGHTA, FQGNSA. Original handling: Counts of nucleated cells, estimated from reference gene primer amplification, were obtained. Here immunoSEQ multiplex PCR was the method, and the copy in TCRdb shows in-frame clones only, minus some. That table furnishes V, J and clone size, whereas the DNA furnished D and trimming. The table has a few hundred thousand clones, about 88% seen once. Sequencing used peripheral blood. This clonotype was obtained from a man aged 50 or older who had recovered from COVID-19. This chain joins TRBV7-2 and TRBJ2-3; 10 positions match TRBD2. CDR3: CASSLRLAGEPSTDTQYF. CDR3 nucleotides: TGTGCCAGCAGCTTAAGGCTAGCGGGAGAACCTAGCACAGATACGCAGTATTTT.